Reported below is one T cell receptor (beta chain). The authors' processing: Amplification of reference gene primers was used by the study to estimate nucleated cell counts. TCRdb's table, derived via immunoSEQ multiplex PCR, lists solely in-frame clones and lacks some. The V and J calls and clone size are taken from that table; D and trimming were inferred from the DNA. The sample carries about 310,000 clones, roughly 87% recorded once. This record comes from a study of blood T cell repertoires in COVID-19. Study-level information: Sites in the United States, Italy and Spain provided acute and convalescent COVID-19 samples.

Study members were between roughly 18 and 100 years old and lived in roughly 24 US regions. Recovered status applied to Cohort 3 donors who had two consecutive negative PCRs. It also applied to those with clearance or with symptom resolution. This CDR3 contains 15 residues. Germline V lookup: CDR1 MNHEY, CDR2 SVGEGT. With V trimmed by 5 bases and J by 5 bases, 7 bases remained unmatched. The sequencing input was PBMCs or T cells enriched from blood (not recorded which). This clonotype was sampled from a woman in her late teens or twenties who had recovered from COVID-19. The chain combines TRBV6-2 or TRBV6-3 with TRBJ2-5; 11 bases agree with TRBD2. The DNA for the CDR3 is TGTGCCAGCAGTAGATCCGGGACTAGCGGCGAGACCCAGTACTTC. Translation: CASSRSGTSGETQYF.